A single sample is the source of the 20 T cell receptor beta chains below, sequenced in a study of blood T cell repertoires in COVID-19. Produced via immunoSEQ multiplex PCR; TCRdb's table is partial and in-frame only. Among 270,000 or so clones listed, more than 85% were seen once. Sequencing used peripheral blood. These receptors came from a man aged 40-49 years with acute or convalescent COVID-19.

The chain recombines TRBV11-1 with TRBJ2-1, with no clear D. The length of the CDR3 is 13 residues. V was shortened by 1 base and J by 6 bases, with 7 bases between the two germline ends. The germline CDR1 and CDR2 sequences are SGHAT and FQDESV (reference sequence). The chain's CDR3 is CASSLGQANEQFF. In nucleotides, the CDR3 is TGTGCCAGCAGCTTAGGGCAGGCCAATGAGCAGTTCTTC.

Concerning this clone itself: Other DNA sequences within the sample encode an identical CDR3. The chain recombines TRBV5-1 with TRBJ1-1, with D perhaps matching TRBD1 (5 bases). Trimming shortened V by 0 bases and J by 2 bases, and 8 bases separated the two germline ends. The germline V gene has CDR1 SGHRS and CDR2 YFSETQ. The CDR3 runs to 14 residues. The DNA of the CDR3 is TGCGCCAGCAGCTTGGACGGGGGAAACACTGAAGCTTTCTTT. Translating gives CASSLDGGNTEAFF.

The chain carries TRBV12-3 or TRBV12-4 and TRBJ2-7; a weak D match, TRBD2 (6 bases). The V end was cut by 5 bases, the J end by 5 bases, with 13 bases between. The CDR3 sequence is 13 residues long. The CDR3 DNA is TGTGCCAGCAGTCCCATCACGGGGGACGAGCAGTACTTC. It encodes CASSPITGDEQYF.

The chain joins TRBV29-1 to TRBJ1-5; D is perhaps TRBD1 (5 bases). The V end was cut by 6 bases, the J end by 1 base, with 13 bases between. Germline V gene sequence: CDR1 SQVTM, CDR2 ANQGSEA. This CDR3 contains 14 residues. The CDR3 loop is CSVASGLSNQPQHF. In DNA form, the CDR3 reads TGCAGCGTCGCCTCAGGGCTAAGCAATCAGCCCCAGCATTTT.

The sample holds one count of this clone. The rearrangement uses TRBV7-2 and TRBJ1-2, with 7 bases aligning to TRBD1. J gave up 1 base and V 5 bases, and 7 bases lay outside the gene matches. CDR3 size: 15 residues. Germline lookup yields CDR1 SGHTA and CDR2 FQGNSA. The CDR3 here is CASSPGTALNYGYTF. Written as DNA, the CDR3 is TGTGCCAGCAGCCCAGGGACAGCCCTTAACTATGGCTACACCTTC. The full variable domain, with the rest looked up from reference TRBV7-2 and TRBJ1-2, is GAGVSQSPSNKVTEKGKDVELRCDPISGHTALYWYRQSLGQGLEFLIYFQGNSAPDKSGLPSDRFSAERTGGSVSTLTIQRTQQEDSAVYLCASSPGTALNYGYTFGSGTRLTVV.

The sample holds a few counts of this clone. This rearrangement joins TRBV10-1 to TRBJ1-1; 9 bases map to TRBD1. Germline assignment: CDR1 WNHNN and CDR2 SYGVQD (reference sequence). The CDR3 has 15 amino acids. With 4 bases clipped from V and 7 bases from J, the junction kept 10 bases outside the gene matches. CDR3 nucleotide sequence: TGCGCCAGCAGTGGGCCCGGGACAGGGTCTGTTGAAGCTTTCTTT. Translation gives CASSGPGTGSVEAFF.

The genes are TRBV7-2 and TRBJ1-1; D remains ambiguous. Germline CDR1 SGHTA, CDR2 FQGNSA. Between the trimmed V and J ends, which lost 5 bases and 10 bases, there was a span of 14 bases. CDR3 length: 12 residues. CDR3 residues: CASSPGEGGAFF. The CDR3 DNA reads TGTGCCAGCAGCCCTGGAGAAGGCGGAGCTTTCTTT.

This sequence joins TRBV19 and TRBJ1-1, with 7 nucleotides matching TRBD1. This CDR3 has 15 amino acids. The germline V gene encodes CDR1 LNHDA and CDR2 SQIVND (reference sequence). V trimming: 8 bases; J trimming: 4 bases; junction bases outside the gene matches: 13. CDR3 amino acids: CASSREGAMGTEAFF. The CDR3 DNA reads as TGTGCCAGTTCCCGGGAGGGGGCAATGGGCACTGAAGCTTTCTTT.

The chain recombines TRBV7-2 with TRBJ2-1; tentative D call: TRBD1 (6 bases). The CDR3 covers 16 residues. Germline V gene lookup returns CDR1 SGHTA and CDR2 FQGNSA. V was shortened by 4 bases and J by 0 bases, with 13 bases between the two germline ends. CDR3 amino acids: CASSSTGSRSYNEQFF. CDR3 sequence (DNA): TGTGCCAGCAGCTCAACAGGGTCCCGCTCCTACAATGAGCAGTTCTTC.

The rearrangement links TRBV11-2 to TRBJ1-6; 8 bases are shared with TRBD1. With 4 bases clipped from V and 9 bases from J, the junction kept 8 bases outside the gene matches. The germline V gene has CDR1 SGHAT and CDR2 FQNNGV. The CDR3 sequence is 15 residues long. CDR3 sequence: CASSSRTGLGSPLHF. In DNA, the CDR3 is TGTGCCAGCAGCTCGCGGACAGGGTTGGGTTCACCCCTCCACTTT.

This chain joins TRBV9 and TRBJ2-1; D perhaps matches TRBD1 (5 bases). This CDR3 region has 14 residues. V dropped 1 base and J dropped 4 bases, with 9 bases sitting between them. The germline V gene encodes CDR1 SGDLS and CDR2 YYNGEE. CDR3 sequence reads: CASSVIDSYNEQFF. The CDR3 DNA reads as TGTGCCAGCAGCGTAATCGACAGTTACAATGAGCAGTTCTTC.

This chain joins TRBV5-6 and TRBJ1-1; TRBD1 matches 9 bases. Germline CDR1 and CDR2: SGHDT and YYEEEE. J gave up 1 base and V 6 bases, and 4 bases lay outside the gene matches. The CDR3 runs 14 residues. CDR3 coding DNA: TGTGCCAGCACCCTACAGGGGGCGAACACTGAAGCTTTCTTT. Its translation is CASTLQGANTEAFF.

This clone appeared a few times. The V and J genes are TRBV5-1 and TRBJ2-3; tentative D call: TRBD2 (7 bases). The germline V and J ends were trimmed by 2 bases and 0 bases, with 13 bases remaining between them. The CDR3 loop spans 16 amino acids. The germline V gene encodes CDR1 SGHRS and CDR2 YFSETQ. The CDR3 loop reads CASSFPQGLSTDTQYF. The DNA for the CDR3 is TGCGCCAGCAGCTTCCCACAGGGACTAAGCACAGATACGCAGTATTTT.

The CDR3 region has the DNA TGTGCCTGCTCTCGGACAGGGGCTAATTCACCCCTCCACTTT. This gives the protein CACSRTGANSPLHF. The chain employs TRBV19 and TRBJ1-6; 9 nucleotides align to TRBD1. Germline CDR1 reads LNHDA; CDR2 reads SQIVND (reference sequence). This CDR3 has 14 residues. V was clipped by 11 bases and J by 6 bases; unmatched bases: 8.

The rearrangement joins TRBV5-1 to TRBJ2-7; D might be TRBD1 (5 bases). Trimming shortened V by 0 bases and J by 4 bases, and 14 bases separated the two germline ends. Germline CDR1 reads SGHRS; CDR2 reads YFSETQ. CDR3 size: 15 residues. CDR3 bases: TGCGCCAGCAGCTTGGGGGCAGGGAATCATTACGAGCAGTACTTC. It specifies CASSLGAGNHYEQYF.

The V call is TRBV12-5, the J call TRBJ1-2, with TRBD1 identical over 11 bases. In germline, CDR1 is LGHNT, CDR2 FRNRAP. There are 15 residues in the CDR3. With 1 base clipped from V and 8 bases from J, the junction kept 6 bases outside the gene matches. Written as DNA, the CDR3 is TGTGCTAGTGGTTTGGCCGGGACAGGGGGAACAGGCTACACCTTC. It codes for CASGLAGTGGTGYTF.

The V gene is TRBV24-1, the J gene TRBJ1-5; 7 nucleotides agree with TRBD1. CDR1 is KGHDR and CDR2 is SFDVKD in the germline V gene. The CDR3 length is 15 residues. V gave up 3 bases and J gave up 2 bases; unmatched junction bases: 3. CDR3 amino acids: CATSDPGTGNQPQHF. DNA of the CDR3: TGTGCCACCAGTGATCCCGGGACAGGCAATCAGCCCCAGCATTTT.

The chain couples TRBV2 to TRBJ1-2; no clear D gene. The CDR3 totals 12 residues. Germline V gene lookup returns CDR1 SNHLY and CDR2 FYNNEI. V was clipped by 5 bases and J by 14 bases, with 18 bases between them. The CDR3 reads CASSPDGGLRTF. The CDR3 nucleotides read TGTGCCAGCAGTCCGGACGGAGGTCTCAGGACCTTC.

This sequence joins TRBV19 and TRBJ1-2; possibly TRBD1 for D (5 bases). Between the trimmed V and J ends, which lost 8 bases and 0 bases, there was a span of 19 bases. The germline CDR1 and CDR2 sequences are LNHDA and SQIVND (reference sequence). The CDR3 extends over 16 amino acids. CDR3 residues: CASSSRAGLTNYGYTF. The DNA of the CDR3 is TGTGCCAGTTCTTCTAGGGCGGGGCTTACTAACTATGGCTACACCTTC.

The CDR3 loop is CASSSGTGGSPLHF. CDR3 DNA: TGTGCCAGCTCATCGGGGACAGGGGGATCACCCCTCCACTTT. The V call is TRBV18, the J call TRBJ1-6; TRBD1 aligns across 11 bases. The ends lost 5 bases at V and 10 bases at J; junction bases unmatched: 4. The CDR3 length is 14 residues. Per germline, CDR1 KGHSH and CDR2 LQKENI.